This entry lists 7 T cell receptor beta chains sequenced from one sample in a study of early T cells in non-severe SARS-CoV-2 infection. TCRdb passed the 5' RACE reads through MiXCR, listing each CDR3 protein once. The data contain about 39,000 distinct CDR3 sequences, around 7% of them singletons. The sample consisted of whole blood. The receptors shown here come from an adult who was a healthcare worker with PCR-confirmed SARS-CoV-2 infection or an uninfected control (not recorded which).

This clonotype occurred many times. V gene TRBV6-5 combines with J gene TRBJ2-1; D remains unclear. Trimming removed 2 bases from V and 1 base from J, with 3 bases in between. This CDR3 is 13 amino acids long. Germline V CDR1 and CDR2: MNHEY, SVGAGI. The CDR3 coding sequence is TGTGCCAGCAGTTACGCGTCCTACAATGAGCAGTTCTTC. This gives the protein CASSYASYNEQFF.

In its sample, this clonotype was seen many times. The rearrangement links TRBV2 to TRBJ2-3, with 7 bases matching TRBD1. Germline trimming cut 7 bases from V and 14 bases from J; bases unmatched to any gene: 12. Germline V gene data show CDR1 as SNHLY and CDR2 as FYNNEI. The CDR3 loop spans 12 amino acids. The CDR3 loop reads CASTSEGTVVYF. In nucleotides, the CDR3 is TGTGCCAGCACATCAGAGGGGACAGTAGTGTATTTT.

In this sample, this clonotype turned up a few times. The chain is built from TRBV30 and TRBJ1-2; D possibly corresponds to TRBD1 (5 bases). Germline V gives CDR1 GTSNPN, CDR2 SVGIG (reference sequence). The CDR3 has 13 residues. Trimming pared 3 bases from V and 7 bases from J, leaving 15 bases between. CDR3 in amino acids: CAWRSLGGFGYTF. CDR3 nucleotide sequence: TGTGCCTGGAGGTCCCTGGGGGGGTTTGGCTACACCTTC.

The sample holds many counts of this clonotype. The chain has TRBV6-4 and TRBJ2-2; 9 nucleotides match TRBD2. CDR1 is MRHNA, CDR2 SNTAGT, per germline. The CDR3 totals 18 residues. J lost 1 base, V lost 7 bases, and 13 bases had no gene match. CDR3 coding DNA: TGTGCCAGCAAATCGACTAGCGGTTCCACTGAGAACACCGGGGAGCTGTTTTTT. Protein sequence: CASKSTSGSTENTGELFF.

By proportion, this clonotype is medium-sized. This chain links TRBV19 with TRBJ2-5; D is unresolved. The germline V gene has CDR1 LNHDA and CDR2 SQIVND (reference sequence). V was cut by 5 bases and J by 0 bases, with 7 bases left in between. This CDR3 spans 13 amino acids. The CDR3 coding sequence is TGTGCCAGTAGTCTATCCAACCAAGAGACCCAGTACTTC. It codes for CASSLSNQETQYF.

The J gene is TRBJ1-2, the V gene TRBV5-6; D perhaps matches TRBD1 (6 bases). V lost 3 bases to trimming and J lost 2 bases, with 11 bases between them. CDR1 and CDR2 (germline): SGHDT, YYEEEE. This CDR3 contains 14 residues. CDR3 bases: TGTGCCAGCAGCTCCGGGACACGCAACTATGGCTACACCTTC. This sequence encodes CASSSGTRNYGYTF.

This clonotype was found many times. This chain uses TRBV7-9 with TRBJ2-5; possibly TRBD2 for D (5 bases). Per germline, CDR1 SEHNR and CDR2 FQNEAQ (reference sequence). Between the trimmed V and J ends, which lost 4 bases and 5 bases, there was a span of 17 bases. The CDR3 extends over 15 amino acids. CDR3: CASSSGPLRGETQYF. In DNA form, the CDR3 reads TGTGCCAGCAGCTCGGGTCCTCTCCGAGGGGAGACCCAGTACTTC.